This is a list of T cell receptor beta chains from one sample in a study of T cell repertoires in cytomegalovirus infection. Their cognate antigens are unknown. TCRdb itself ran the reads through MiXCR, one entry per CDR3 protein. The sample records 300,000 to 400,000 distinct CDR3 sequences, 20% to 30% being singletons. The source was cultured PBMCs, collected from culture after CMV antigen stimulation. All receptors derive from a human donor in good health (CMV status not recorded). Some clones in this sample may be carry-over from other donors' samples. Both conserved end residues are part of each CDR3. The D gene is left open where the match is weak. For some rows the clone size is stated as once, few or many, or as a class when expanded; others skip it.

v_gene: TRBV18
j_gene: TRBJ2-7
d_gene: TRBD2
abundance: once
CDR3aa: CASSPTGTSGSHQYF
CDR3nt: TGTGCCAGCTCACCTACCGGGACTAGCGGGTCCCATCAGTACTTC

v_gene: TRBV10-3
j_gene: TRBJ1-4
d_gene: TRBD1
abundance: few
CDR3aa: CAISESGTANEKLFF
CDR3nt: TGTGCCATCAGTGAGTCGGGGACAGCAAATGAAAAACTGTTTTTT

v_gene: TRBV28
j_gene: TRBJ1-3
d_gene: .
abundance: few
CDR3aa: CASSQYRDRFGNTIYF
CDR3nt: TGTGCCAGCAGTCAGTACAGGGATCGGTTTGGAAACACCATATATTTT

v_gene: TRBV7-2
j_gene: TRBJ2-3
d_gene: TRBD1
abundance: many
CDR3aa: CASSSGQGRTSTDTQYF
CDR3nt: TGTGCCAGCAGCTCGGGACAGGGGAGAACTAGCACAGATACGCAGTATTTT

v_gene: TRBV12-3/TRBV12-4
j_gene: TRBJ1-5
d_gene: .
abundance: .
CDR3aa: CASSLEVSQPQHF
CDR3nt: TGTGCCAGCAGTTTAGAGGTCTCTCAGCCCCAGCATTTT

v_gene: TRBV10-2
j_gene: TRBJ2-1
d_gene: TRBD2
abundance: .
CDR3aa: CASSEWREGPNEQFF
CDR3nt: TGCGCCAGCAGTGAGTGGCGGGAGGGCCCCAATGAGCAGTTCTTC

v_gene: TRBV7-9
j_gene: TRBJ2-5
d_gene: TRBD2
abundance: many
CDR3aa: CASSLGLAQETQYF
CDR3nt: TGTGCCAGCAGCTTGGGACTAGCCCAAGAGACCCAGTACTTC

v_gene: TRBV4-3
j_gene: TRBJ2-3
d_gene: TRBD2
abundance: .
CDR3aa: CASSHTGTSGRDTQYF
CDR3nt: TGCGCCAGCAGCCATACCGGGACTAGCGGGAGAGATACGCAGTATTTT

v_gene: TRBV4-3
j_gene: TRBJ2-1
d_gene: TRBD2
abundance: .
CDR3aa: CASSQEGTSGRSIAAVAHEQFF
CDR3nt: TGCGCCAGCAGCCAAGAGGGGACTAGCGGGAGGTCAATAGCGGCGGTAGCCCATGAGCAGTTCTTC

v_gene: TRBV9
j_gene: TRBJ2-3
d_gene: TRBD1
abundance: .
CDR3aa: CASSVTGEPNTQYF
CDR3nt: TGTGCCAGCAGCGTCACAGGGGAGCCAAATACGCAGTATTTT